Listed below are T cell receptor beta chains from one sample, sequenced in a study of T cell repertoires in cytomegalovirus infection. TCRdb itself ran the reads through MiXCR, one entry per CDR3 protein. The data contain some 920,000 distinct CDR3 sequences, approximately 32% of them singletons. No cognate antigen is known for these TCRs. The sample here was cultured CD8+ T cells from PBMCs, taken from culture after CMV antigen stimulation. These receptors all come from a human donor in good health (CMV status not recorded). Some clones in this sample may be carry-over from other donors' samples. CDR3s include the opening cysteine and the closing phenylalanine or tryptophan. Part of the rows lack a size; the others show once, few, many or a class for expanded clones.

>TRBJ1-2|few|TRBV7-6
CASSLSYSTTNYGYTF
>TRBJ2-1|NA|TRBV5-1
CASSFVAGGIIPWNEQFF
>TRBJ1-2|NA|TRBV27
CASSSLTGSGNDYTF
>TRBJ2-3|NA|TRBV7-6
CASSDRPLNTDTQYF
>TRBJ2-1|NA|TRBV7-8
CASSLGAGARVNEQFF
>TRBJ2-2|few|TRBV5-1
CASSLISTDTGELFF
>TRBJ1-4|NA|TRBV12-3/TRBV12-4
CASRPGGRELFF
>TRBJ1-6|NA|TRBV7-6
CASSTGTGSPPLHF
>TRBJ2-2|few|TRBV27
CASRKAANTGELFF
>TRBJ2-7|NA|TRBV7-8
CASSFARGGREQYF
>TRBJ1-5|few|TRBV4-1
CASSQVFKAGNQPQHF
>TRBJ2-2|NA|TRBV10-2
CASSESITGTGELFF
>TRBJ2-2|NA|TRBV19
CASSMTGVTGELFF
>TRBJ1-5|few|TRBV27
CASSLLGGDNQPQHF
>TRBJ2-3|NA|TRBV6-6
CASSYSISRGGLTDTQYF
>TRBJ1-1|NA|TRBV7-6
CASSPGRPWAFF
>TRBJ1-3|NA|TRBV25-1
CASSDRDRRNTIYF
>TRBJ1-1|many|TRBV12-3/TRBV12-4
CASSPSPANTEAFF
>TRBJ1-1|NA|TRBV12-3/TRBV12-4
CASSPPGQGAAFF
>TRBJ2-5|NA|TRBV11-3
CASSLGQGGTQYF
>TRBJ2-1|few|TRBV27
CASSSFSEEGSNEQFF
>TRBJ2-5|many|TRBV5-6
CASSLGRGHETQYF
>TRBJ2-5|NA|TRBV5-4
CASSPPVWDRKQETQYF
>TRBJ1-2|NA|TRBV27
CASGEGGLLYGYTF
>TRBJ1-2|NA|TRBV6-5
CASRARGGVYGYTF
>TRBJ2-3|many|TRBV7-8
CASSLGGTGGSLDTQYF
>TRBJ1-2|many|TRBV7-8
CASSLLLQSPTRYGYTF
>TRBJ2-1|few|TRBV12-3/TRBV12-4
CASSPVTGGGEQFF
>TRBJ1-5|NA|TRBV20-1
CSARVPLVRVFNENQPQHF
>TRBJ1-1|NA|TRBV13
CASSYIGGMNTEAFF
>TRBJ2-7|NA|TRBV29-1
CSVEGTRAYEQYF
>TRBJ2-5|NA|TRBV13
CASSPPTGEGETQYF
>TRBJ1-4|NA|TRBV15
CATSRARPGARTNEKLFF
>TRBJ2-7|few|TRBV27
CASSFQATYEQYF
>TRBJ1-5|NA|TRBV6-6
CASSYNSFGNQPQHF
>TRBJ1-1|few|TRBV7-9
CATLQGNTEAFF
>TRBJ2-1|few|TRBV6-2/TRBV6-3
CASSPLPGQGYNEQFF
>TRBJ2-1|NA|TRBV18
CASSPKGGVSYNKQFF
>TRBJ2-2|many|TRBV7-6
CASSLGTGGATGELFF
>TRBJ2-7|few|TRBV7-9
CASSLEGLAAYEQYF
>TRBJ1-4|NA|TRBV12-3/TRBV12-4
CASSFRASGREWNEKLFF
>TRBJ2-3|NA|TRBV24-1
CATSARQPSTDTQYF
>TRBJ2-3|NA|TRBV14
CASSREQVADTQYF
>TRBJ2-7|NA|TRBV7-9
CASKAGAGYTYEQYF
>TRBJ2-7|few|TRBV7-2
CASSLVLGGAANEQYF